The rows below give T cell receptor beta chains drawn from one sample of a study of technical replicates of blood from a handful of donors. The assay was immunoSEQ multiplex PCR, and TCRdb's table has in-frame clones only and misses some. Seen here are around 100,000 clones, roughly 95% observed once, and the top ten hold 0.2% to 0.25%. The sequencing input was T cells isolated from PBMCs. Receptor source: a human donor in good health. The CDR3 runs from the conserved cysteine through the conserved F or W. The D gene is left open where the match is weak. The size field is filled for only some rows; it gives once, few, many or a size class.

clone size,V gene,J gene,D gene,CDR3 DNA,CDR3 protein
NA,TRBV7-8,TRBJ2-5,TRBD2,TGTGCCAGCAGTCTAAAACGACTAGCGGGGGGGCGAGAGACCCAGTACTTC,CASSLKRLAGGRETQYF
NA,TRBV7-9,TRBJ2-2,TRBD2,TGTGCCAGCACGGCGGGAGGGCCCGCCGGGGAGCTGTTTTTT,CASTAGGPAGELFF
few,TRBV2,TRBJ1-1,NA,TGTGCCAGCAGTGGGACAGACAACACTGAAGCTTTCTTT,CASSGTDNTEAFF
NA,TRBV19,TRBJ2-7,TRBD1,TGTGCCAGTACCGGACAGGGCAGGACTGGCTCCTACGAGCAGTACTTC,CASTGQGRTGSYEQYF
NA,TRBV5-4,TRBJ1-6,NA,TGTGCCAGCAGCTCGTCACAGGATCTCGGTTCACCCCTCCACTTT,CASSSSQDLGSPLHF
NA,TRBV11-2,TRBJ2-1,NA,TGTGCCAGCAGCCCCCGGATCGGGGATGAGCAGTTCTTC,CASSPRIGDEQFF
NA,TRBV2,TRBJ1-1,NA,TGTGCCAGCAGGCCGGCGGCTGAAGCTTTCTTT,CASRPAAEAFF
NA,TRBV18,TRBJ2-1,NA,TGTGCCAGCTCACCACCGGGAGGCGGTGAGCAGTTCTTC,CASSPPGGGEQFF
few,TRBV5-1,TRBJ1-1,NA,TGCGCCAGCAGCTTCGGACAGACGAACACTGAAGCTTTCTTT,CASSFGQTNTEAFF
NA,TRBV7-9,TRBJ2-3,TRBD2,TGTGCCAGCAGCGCAACTGGACTAGCGGGAGGAACAGATACGCAGTATTTT,CASSATGLAGGTDTQYF
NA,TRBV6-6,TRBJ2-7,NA,TGTGCCAGCAGCCCCAGCTCCTACGAGCAGTACTTC,CASSPSSYEQYF
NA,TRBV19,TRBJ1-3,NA,TGTGCCAGTAAGTCGAGCTCTGGAAACACCATATATTTT,CASKSSSGNTIYF
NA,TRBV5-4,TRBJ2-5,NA,TGTGCCAGCAGCTTGAGTTCCGGACTCCAAGAGACCCAGTACTTC,CASSLSSGLQETQYF
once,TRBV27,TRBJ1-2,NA,TGTGCCAGCAGTCGGGTCTATGGCTACACCTTC,CASSRVYGYTF
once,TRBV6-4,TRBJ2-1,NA,TGTGCCAGCAGCCCAGCACAGGGACCCAATGAGCAGTTCTTC,CASSPAQGPNEQFF
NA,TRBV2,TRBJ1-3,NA,TGTGCCAGCAGTGAGCAGGGGAACTCTGGAAACACCATATATTTT,CASSEQGNSGNTIYF
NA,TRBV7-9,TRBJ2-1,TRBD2,TGTGCCAGCAGCTTAGCGCGACTAGCGGGCTACAATGAGCAGTTCTTC,CASSLARLAGYNEQFF
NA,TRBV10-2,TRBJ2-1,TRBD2,TGCGCCAGCATAGGAGCGGGAGGGTACAATGAGCAGTTCTTC,CASIGAGGYNEQFF
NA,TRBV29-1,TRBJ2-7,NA,TGCAGCGTTAGACAGGACTACGAGCAGTACTTC,CSVRQDYEQYF
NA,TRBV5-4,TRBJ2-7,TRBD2,TGTGCCAGCAGCTTGGGTAGCGGGGGGGGCTCCTACGAGCAGTACTTC,CASSLGSGGGSYEQYF
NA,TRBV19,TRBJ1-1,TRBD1,TGTGCCAGTAGTATCGGGACAGGGGTTAGGAACACTGAAGCTTTCTTT,CASSIGTGVRNTEAFF
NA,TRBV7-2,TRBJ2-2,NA,TGTGCCAGCAGCTTAGCGGCAGGGGACGACGAGGACGGGGAGCTGTTTTTT,CASSLAAGDDEDGELFF
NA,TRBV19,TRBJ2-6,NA,TGTGCCAGTAGTATAAGGGTGACAGGCCGGATCTCTGGGGCCAACGTCCTGACTTTC,CASSIRVTGRISGANVLTF
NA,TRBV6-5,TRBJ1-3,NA,TGTGCCAGCAGTCAACAGGGTATCGGTGGAAACACCATATATTTT,CASSQQGIGGNTIYF
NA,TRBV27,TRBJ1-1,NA,TGTGCCAGCAGTTTCGGGGGGATGAACACTGAAGCTTTCTTT,CASSFGGMNTEAFF
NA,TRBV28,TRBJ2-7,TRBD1,TGTGCCAGCAGCTACATCACAGGGGCCTACGAGCAGTACTTC,CASSYITGAYEQYF
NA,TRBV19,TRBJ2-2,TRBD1,TGTGCCAGTAGTCCTGACAGGGATTACACCGGGGAGCTGTTTTTT,CASSPDRDYTGELFF
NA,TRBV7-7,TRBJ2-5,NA,TGTGCTAGCAGCTGGCGACAGAGGGAGACCCAGTACTTC,CASSWRQRETQYF
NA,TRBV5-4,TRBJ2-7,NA,TGTGCCAGCAGCTTGGCCCCAACAGAAAACATCTACGAGCAGTACTTC,CASSLAPTENIYEQYF
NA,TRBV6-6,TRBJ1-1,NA,TGTGCCAGCACCTTCAGTTTAACGTGGAACACTGAAGCTTTCTTT,CASTFSLTWNTEAFF
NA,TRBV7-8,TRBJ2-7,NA,TGTGCCAGTACTCCCGGGGTCCGGGCGGGTTACGAGCAGTACTTC,CASTPGVRAGYEQYF
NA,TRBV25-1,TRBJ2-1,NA,TGTGCCAGCAGTTTCACTGGGGCGCGTAATGAGCAGTTCTTC,CASSFTGARNEQFF
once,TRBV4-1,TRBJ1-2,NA,TGCGCCAGCAGCCCAATAGGACAGACCAAAAACTATGGCTACACCTTC,CASSPIGQTKNYGYTF
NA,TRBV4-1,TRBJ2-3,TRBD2,TGCGCCAGCAGCCAAGATGGCCCCGATGGGACTAGCGGACGCACAGATACGCAGTATTTT,CASSQDGPDGTSGRTDTQYF
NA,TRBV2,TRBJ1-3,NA,TGTGCCAGCAGTGAGTGGTTTCAGGGCGGAGACTCTGGAAACACCATATATTTT,CASSEWFQGGDSGNTIYF
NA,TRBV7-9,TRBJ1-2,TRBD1,TGTGCCAGCAGCCGGACAGGTAGCTATGGCTACACCTTC,CASSRTGSYGYTF
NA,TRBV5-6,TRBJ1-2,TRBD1,TGTGCCAGCAGACAGGGGTTCCGCTATGGCTACACCTTC,CASRQGFRYGYTF
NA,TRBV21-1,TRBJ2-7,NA,TGTGCCAGCAGCAAATATCACAGACAGGGGGCTGTAGGGTCCTACGAGCAGTACTTC,CASSKYHRQGAVGSYEQYF
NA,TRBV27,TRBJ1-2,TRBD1,TGTGCCAGCAGTGCCTTCAGGGGGCAGGATGGCTATGGCTACACCTTC,CASSAFRGQDGYGYTF
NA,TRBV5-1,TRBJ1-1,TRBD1,TGCGCCAGCAGCTTGACAGGGGAATCCACTGAAGCTTTCTTT,CASSLTGESTEAFF
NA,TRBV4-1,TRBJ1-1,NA,TGCGCCAGCGAAAGGACCTACTTTACAGGGCCGAACACTGAAGCTTTCTTT,CASERTYFTGPNTEAFF
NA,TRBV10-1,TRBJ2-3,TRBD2,TGCGCCAGCAGTATCCTAGCGGGAGGTGCAGATACGCAGTATTTT,CASSILAGGADTQYF
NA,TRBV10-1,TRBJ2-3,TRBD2,TGCGCCACCCCGAGCGGGACCAAATCGACAGATACGCAGTATTTT,CATPSGTKSTDTQYF
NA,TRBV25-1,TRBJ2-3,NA,TGTGCCAGCAGGGGCGCTACGCAGTATTTT,CASRGATQYF
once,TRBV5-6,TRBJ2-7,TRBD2,TGTGCCAGCAGCCTTGGCAGGCTAGCGGGAGAGGGCTACGAGCAGTACTTC,CASSLGRLAGEGYEQYF
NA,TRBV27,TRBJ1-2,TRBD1,TGTGCCAGCAGTTCATATTCATTTGGGACAGGGATTCGGGCGGGCTACACCTTC,CASSSYSFGTGIRAGYTF
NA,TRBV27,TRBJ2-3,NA,TGTGCCAGCAGAAAGGGAGGTGTCACAGATACGCAGTATTTT,CASRKGGVTDTQYF
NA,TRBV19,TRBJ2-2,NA,TGTGCCAGTAGTATAGGCCGCACTAACACCGGGGAGCTGTTTTTT,CASSIGRTNTGELFF
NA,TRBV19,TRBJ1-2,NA,TGTGCCAGTAGTATAAAGGGGTCCGGCGCATATGGCTACACCTTC,CASSIKGSGAYGYTF
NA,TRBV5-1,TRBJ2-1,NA,TGCGCCAGCAGCTTGGGCCAGCGGGTCCGATACAATGAGCAGTTCTTC,CASSLGQRVRYNEQFF
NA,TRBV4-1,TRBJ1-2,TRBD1,TGCGCCAGCAGCCAACCACCCGGGACAGGGTCCTATGGCTACACCTTC,CASSQPPGTGSYGYTF
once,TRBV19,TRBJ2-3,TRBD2,TGTGCCAGTAGTTTCACTAGCGGGGCCACAGATACGCAGTATTTT,CASSFTSGATDTQYF
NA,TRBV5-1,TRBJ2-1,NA,TGCGCCAGCAGCTTGTTGGGGGGACCATTTACCTCCGATTCCTACAATGAGCAGTTCTTC,CASSLLGGPFTSDSYNEQFF
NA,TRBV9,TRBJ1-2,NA,TGTGCCAGCAGCGGAGGGGAGGAACAGTGGGGGATTGGTGGCTACACCTTC,CASSGGEEQWGIGGYTF
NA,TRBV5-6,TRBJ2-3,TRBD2,TGTGCCAGCAGCTTCCGGCGGGGGGGAATCACAGATACGCAGTATTTT,CASSFRRGGITDTQYF
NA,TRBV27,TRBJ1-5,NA,TGTGCCAGCAGGATACAGGGAGGGAATCAGCCCCAGCATTTT,CASRIQGGNQPQHF
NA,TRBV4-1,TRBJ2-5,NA,TGCGCCAGCAGCCAAGATCGGGAGACCCAGTACTTC,CASSQDRETQYF